The rows below give T cell receptor beta chains drawn from one sample of a study of T cell changes during pregnancy in multiple sclerosis. Method: immunoSEQ multiplex PCR; TCRdb's copy keeps in-frame clones and lacks some. Here the sample spans about 15,000 clones, about 83% being singletons. The specimen was CD8+ T cells from peripheral blood mononuclear cells, collected after pregnancy. The receptor source for this set is a female donor in good health, enrolled as a control in a pregnancy study. The CDR3 runs from the conserved cysteine through the conserved F or W. The order of the fields is D gene, clone size, V gene, J gene, CDR3 DNA, CDR3 protein. The D gene is left open where the match is weak. Some rows mark clone size as missing; the rest say once, few, many or name a class of expanded clone.

d_gene: -; abundance: -; v_gene: TRBV4-3; j_gene: TRBJ1-1; CDR3nt: TGCGCCAGCAGCCAAGATACCACGGGGGGAGCGTACACTGAAGCTTTCTTT; CDR3aa: CASSQDTTGGAYTEAFF
d_gene: TRBD1; abundance: -; v_gene: TRBV4-1; j_gene: TRBJ2-2; CDR3nt: TGCGCCAGCAGCCAAATGGGACAGGCGAACACCGGGGAGCTGTTTTTT; CDR3aa: CASSQMGQANTGELFF
d_gene: -; abundance: -; v_gene: TRBV27; j_gene: TRBJ2-7; CDR3nt: TGTGCCAGCAGTCGTACAGGGCCCTACGAGCAGTACTTC; CDR3aa: CASSRTGPYEQYF
d_gene: TRBD2; abundance: -; v_gene: TRBV6-4; j_gene: TRBJ2-1; CDR3nt: TGTGCCAGCAGTGAACTAGCGGGGGGCGATGAGCAGTTCTTC; CDR3aa: CASSELAGGDEQFF
d_gene: -; abundance: -; v_gene: TRBV5-6; j_gene: TRBJ1-5; CDR3nt: TGTGCCAGCAGCTTAGGCAGGGCCCTTCATCAGCCCCAGCATTTT; CDR3aa: CASSLGRALHQPQHF
d_gene: -; abundance: many; v_gene: TRBV30; j_gene: TRBJ2-3; CDR3nt: TGTGCCTGGATGGGCAGAACCACGAGCACAGATACGCAGTATTTT; CDR3aa: CAWMGRTTSTDTQYF
d_gene: TRBD1; abundance: -; v_gene: TRBV6-1; j_gene: TRBJ1-1; CDR3nt: TGTGCCAGCAGTGAAGGCACAGGGGGGGTGATTATGAACACTGAAGCTTTCTTT; CDR3aa: CASSEGTGGVIMNTEAFF
d_gene: -; abundance: medium-sized; v_gene: TRBV28; j_gene: TRBJ1-3; CDR3nt: TGTGCCAGCAGTCTGGGGACAAGAAGAGGAAACACCATATATTTT; CDR3aa: CASSLGTRRGNTIYF
d_gene: TRBD2; abundance: -; v_gene: TRBV10-2; j_gene: TRBJ2-5; CDR3nt: TGCGCCAGCAGGGAAACTAGCGGGAAGACCCAGTACTTC; CDR3aa: CASRETSGKTQYF
d_gene: TRBD2; abundance: -; v_gene: TRBV7-3; j_gene: TRBJ2-7; CDR3nt: TGTGCCAGCAGCCTCCAAGCGGGGGGTATCTACGAGCAGTACTTC; CDR3aa: CASSLQAGGIYEQYF
d_gene: -; abundance: -; v_gene: TRBV6-5; j_gene: TRBJ2-2; CDR3nt: TGTGCCAGCAGTTACTCGAACCAGGACACCGGGGAGCTGTTTTTT; CDR3aa: CASSYSNQDTGELFF
d_gene: -; abundance: -; v_gene: TRBV7-3; j_gene: TRBJ2-7; CDR3nt: TGTGCCAGCAGTCCTAGTAGGTCCTACGAGCAGTACTTC; CDR3aa: CASSPSRSYEQYF
d_gene: -; abundance: once; v_gene: TRBV9; j_gene: TRBJ1-4; CDR3nt: TGTGCCAGCAGCGTAGGCGGCAGGGGCAATGAAAAACTGTTTTTT; CDR3aa: CASSVGGRGNEKLFF
d_gene: TRBD2; abundance: -; v_gene: TRBV7-9; j_gene: TRBJ2-7; CDR3nt: TGTGCCAGCAGCTTGGGACTAGCGGGATACTTCGAGCAGTACTTC; CDR3aa: CASSLGLAGYFEQYF
d_gene: -; abundance: -; v_gene: TRBV27; j_gene: TRBJ2-2; CDR3nt: TGTGCCAGCAGTTGGGCAGTTAACACCGGGGAGCTGTTTTTT; CDR3aa: CASSWAVNTGELFF
d_gene: -; abundance: -; v_gene: TRBV21-1; j_gene: TRBJ2-1; CDR3nt: TGTGCCAGCAGCAGTGGACGGGACTACCTATTTGAATGGCAGTTCTTC; CDR3aa: CASSSGRDYLFEWQFF
d_gene: -; abundance: -; v_gene: TRBV7-2; j_gene: TRBJ2-2; CDR3nt: TGTGCCAGCAGCCTAGACTGGTCAGGGGCGAACACCGGGGAGCTGTTTTTT; CDR3aa: CASSLDWSGANTGELFF
d_gene: -; abundance: few; v_gene: TRBV13; j_gene: TRBJ2-7; CDR3nt: TGTGCCAGCAGCTCCGACTACTACGAGCAGTACTTC; CDR3aa: CASSSDYYEQYF
d_gene: TRBD2; abundance: -; v_gene: TRBV27; j_gene: TRBJ2-3; CDR3nt: TGTGCCAGCAGTTTATCGAGGGGACTAGCAAGATATTTT; CDR3aa: CASSLSRGLARYF
d_gene: -; abundance: once; v_gene: TRBV19; j_gene: TRBJ2-1; CDR3nt: TGTGCCAGCAGCACAGGTATCGATGAGCAGTTCTTC; CDR3aa: CASSTGIDEQFF
d_gene: TRBD2; abundance: -; v_gene: TRBV6-1; j_gene: TRBJ2-7; CDR3nt: TGTGCCAGCAATGAGGGAGGGACGGTCTACGAGCAGTACTTC; CDR3aa: CASNEGGTVYEQYF
d_gene: -; abundance: -; v_gene: TRBV9; j_gene: TRBJ2-3; CDR3nt: TGTGCCAGCAGCGTAGGCGGGGGCGGGGTGACTAGCACAGATACGCAGTATTTT; CDR3aa: CASSVGGGGVTSTDTQYF
d_gene: -; abundance: -; v_gene: TRBV14; j_gene: TRBJ1-1; CDR3nt: TGTGCCAGCAGCCCCCGGGTCAGAAAGTACACTGAAGCTTTCTTT; CDR3aa: CASSPRVRKYTEAFF
d_gene: -; abundance: -; v_gene: TRBV4-2; j_gene: TRBJ2-7; CDR3nt: TGTGCCAGCAGCCAAGCCTCTAGCGTAACCGCCTCCTACGAGCAGTACTTC; CDR3aa: CASSQASSVTASYEQYF
d_gene: -; abundance: -; v_gene: TRBV11-2; j_gene: TRBJ2-1; CDR3nt: TGTGCCAGCAGCTTCCAGGGGGGAGAGCAGTTCTTC; CDR3aa: CASSFQGGEQFF
d_gene: -; abundance: -; v_gene: TRBV7-9; j_gene: TRBJ2-7; CDR3nt: TGTGCCAGCAGCTGGCGGGGCTCCTACGAGCAGTACTTC; CDR3aa: CASSWRGSYEQYF
d_gene: -; abundance: few; v_gene: TRBV6-1; j_gene: TRBJ1-5; CDR3nt: TGTGCCAGCAGTGAAGTGGCAGGATCCAATCAGCCCCAGCATTTT; CDR3aa: CASSEVAGSNQPQHF
d_gene: -; abundance: -; v_gene: TRBV9; j_gene: TRBJ1-2; CDR3nt: TGTGCCAGCAGCCCAGAAAACAGGGTCGGCTACACCTTC; CDR3aa: CASSPENRVGYTF